The rows below give T cell receptor beta chains drawn from one sample of a study of T cell responses to AZD1222 COVID-19 vaccine. Using immunoSEQ multiplex PCR, the repertoire was profiled, and TCRdb retains in-frame clones only, with some absent. Seen here are 100,000 to 130,000 clones, 92% observed once, and the top ten hold 8.5% to 10%. The source material was peripheral blood, sampled 28 days after the second AZD1222 dose. The receptors come from an adult who received the AZD1222 COVID-19 vaccine. The CDR3 runs from the conserved cysteine through the conserved F or W. The D gene is left open where the match is weak. Clone size appears in some rows only: once, few, many, or a class for an expanded clone.

abundance	v_gene	j_gene	d_gene	CDR3nt	CDR3aa
NA	TRBV24-1	TRBJ2-1	TRBD2	TGTGCCACCAGTGATGAGCTACCGGGACTAGCGGGAGTTCGGTACAATGAGCAGTTCTTC	CATSDELPGLAGVRYNEQFF
NA	TRBV12-3/TRBV12-4	TRBJ1-1	TRBD1	TGTGCCAGCACACGCACAGGGGGCACTGAAGCTTTCTTT	CASTRTGGTEAFF
NA	TRBV19	TRBJ2-3	NA	TGTGCCACCCCGCCTTGGGGCAGGCCACGCACAGATACGCAGTATTTT	CATPPWGRPRTDTQYF
NA	TRBV5-8	TRBJ1-1	NA	TGTGCCAGCAGCCGGGGCGGGGGCACTGAAGCTTTCTTT	CASSRGGGTEAFF
NA	TRBV28	TRBJ2-3	NA	TGTGCCAGCAGAGCTACTAGCACAGATACGCAGTATTTT	CASRATSTDTQYF
NA	TRBV29-1	TRBJ2-4	NA	TGCAGCGTTAGGCAGGGGAGGAACATTCAGTACTTC	CSVRQGRNIQYF
NA	TRBV7-2	TRBJ2-1	TRBD1	TGTGCCAGCGGGGGACAGGGTTACAATGAGCAGTTCTTC	CASGGQGYNEQFF
NA	TRBV3-1/TRBV3-2	TRBJ2-7	NA	TGTGCCAGCAGCCCTCAACCGTTGGGCGAGCAGTACTTC	CASSPQPLGEQYF
NA	TRBV9	TRBJ1-1	NA	TGTGCCAGCAGCGGCGGGCAAATGAACACTGAAGCTTTCTTT	CASSGGQMNTEAFF
NA	TRBV19	TRBJ1-4	NA	TGTGCCAGTAGTATAGGAGGACAAATTAATGAAAAACTGTTTTTT	CASSIGGQINEKLFF
NA	TRBV19	TRBJ2-3	NA	TGTGCCAGTAGTATCGGGTATACGCAGTATTTT	CASSIGYTQYF
NA	TRBV7-8	TRBJ1-5	TRBD1	TGTGCCAGCAGCTTAGCGACAGGGGGCAACCAGCCCCAGCATTTT	CASSLATGGNQPQHF
NA	TRBV7-8	TRBJ2-2	NA	TGTGCCAGCAGCCCCCGGGGATGGGGGGAGCTGTTTTTT	CASSPRGWGELFF
NA	TRBV4-3	TRBJ2-7	TRBD2	TGCGCCAGCAGCCAAGGGACCGGGACTAGCGGTACCTACGAGCAGTACTTC	CASSQGTGTSGTYEQYF
NA	TRBV3-1/TRBV3-2	TRBJ2-1	NA	TGTGCCAGCAGCCAAGATCGGGGGGCGGGGTATTTCGTCTTC	CASSQDRGAGYFVF
NA	TRBV7-9	TRBJ2-7	NA	TGTGCCAGCAGCTTCGGGCCTTACGAGCAGTACTTC	CASSFGPYEQYF
NA	TRBV10-3	TRBJ1-1	NA	TGTGCCATCACCAGGGTGGTAGGAACTGAAGCTTTCTTT	CAITRVVGTEAFF
once	TRBV19	TRBJ1-1	NA	TGTGCCAGTAGTATTGGGACCGCGTACACTGAAGCTTTCTTT	CASSIGTAYTEAFF
NA	TRBV2	TRBJ2-3	TRBD1	TGTGCCAGCAGTGACCGGGGGACAGGAGATACGCAGTATTTT	CASSDRGTGDTQYF
NA	TRBV12-3/TRBV12-4	TRBJ1-3	NA	TGTGCCAGCAGTCCTAGTACCACCATATATTTT	CASSPSTTIYF
NA	TRBV7-2	TRBJ2-7	NA	TGTGCCAGCAGCTTAGTACTCCAATCCTACGAGCAGTACTTC	CASSLVLQSYEQYF
NA	TRBV7-3	TRBJ2-3	NA	TGTGCCAGCAGTCTCGCGGGGGCCGTGGCAGATACGCAGTATTTT	CASSLAGAVADTQYF
once	TRBV12-3/TRBV12-4	TRBJ1-3	NA	TGTGCCAGCAGCATGGGGCAGCATAACACCATATATTTT	CASSMGQHNTIYF
NA	TRBV7-2	TRBJ2-1	NA	TGTGCCAGCAGCTTAATTTCGTCTGAGCAGTTCTTC	CASSLISSEQFF
once	TRBV25-1	TRBJ1-1	NA	TGTGCCAGCAGTTCTCTTGGGACTGAAGCTTTCTTT	CASSSLGTEAFF
NA	TRBV4-3	TRBJ1-6	NA	TGCGCCAGCAGCCAAGATAATTCCGGGTCCCTCCACTTT	CASSQDNSGSLHF
NA	TRBV24-1	TRBJ1-5	TRBD1	TGTGCCACCAGTGATTCAGGGACAGTGTATAGCAATCAGCCCCAGCATTTT	CATSDSGTVYSNQPQHF
NA	TRBV3-1/TRBV3-2	TRBJ1-1	NA	TGTGCCAGCAGCCGGGACTGGGGGGTGAACACTGAAGCTTTCTTT	CASSRDWGVNTEAFF
NA	TRBV19	TRBJ1-5	TRBD1	TGTGCCAGTAGTGGGACAGGGGGGTCGATCGGGTACAATCAGCCCCAGCATTTT	CASSGTGGSIGYNQPQHF
NA	TRBV4-2	TRBJ2-7	NA	TGTGCCAGCAGCCCGTCCTACGAGCAGTACTTC	CASSPSYEQYF
NA	TRBV14	TRBJ1-6	NA	TGTGCCAGCAGCCCGGGGAATTCACCCCTCCACTTT	CASSPGNSPLHF
NA	TRBV6-1	TRBJ1-2	NA	TGTGCCAGCAGTGACAGCTTCTATGGCTACACCTTC	CASSDSFYGYTF
NA	TRBV28	TRBJ1-2	NA	TGTGCCAGCAGCCGGGGAATGTATGGGGTCGGAGGCTACACCTTC	CASSRGMYGVGGYTF
NA	TRBV4-2	TRBJ2-1	NA	TGTGCCAGCAGCCAAGATCTATGGGCAGGGGAGGACAATGAGCAGTTCTTC	CASSQDLWAGEDNEQFF
once	TRBV28	TRBJ2-5	TRBD2	TGTGCCAGCAGTTTGGGAGCGGGAGTTGTTCAAGAGACCCAGTACTTC	CASSLGAGVVQETQYF
NA	TRBV30	TRBJ1-4	NA	TGTGCCTGGAGTGACGGAAATGAAAAACTGTTTTTT	CAWSDGNEKLFF
once	TRBV20-1	TRBJ1-2	TRBD1	TGCAGTCAGGGGGAGGACTATGGCTACACCTTC	CSQGEDYGYTF